Below, 30 T cell receptor beta chains from the same sample are listed, as sequenced in a study of T cell clusters in autoimmune cytopenias. TRB amplification used approximately 250 ng of peripheral blood genomic DNA. TRB was amplified by touch-down multiplex PCR, primer pools A and B combined. TCRdb reworked the multiplex PCR reads into one entry per CDR3 protein, no DNA. The sample table includes about 9,500 distinct CDR3 sequences. The material sequenced was peripheral blood. The receptors here all came from a human donor with an autoimmune cytopenia or autoimmune hepatitis (not recorded which).

The genes are TRBV10-2 and TRBJ2-2; TCRdb proposes TRBD2, but this gene call is untestable without DNA. This CDR3 is 15 amino acids long. Germline CDR1 WSHSY, CDR2 SAAADI. Here the CDR3 reads CASRGAGGNTGELFF.

This chain uses TRBV4-3 with TRBJ2-1; TCRdb designates TRBD2, a call that cannot be tested without DNA. The CDR3 covers 15 residues. Germline V gene sequence: CDR1 LGHNA, CDR2 YSLEER. CDR3 residues: CASSLGTSGANEQFF.

The chain uses TRBV6-2 or TRBV6-3 and TRBJ1-5. CDR3 length: 16 amino acids. CDR1 is MNHEY and CDR2 is SVGEGT in the germline V gene. CDR3 amino acids: CASSSSGFGSNQPQHF.

The chain links TRBV27 to TRBJ2-2; the D gene TCRdb calls, TRBD2, cannot be checked with no DNA. The V gene's germline CDR1 is MNHEY and CDR2 SMNVEV (reference sequence). The CDR3 contains 18 residues. The CDR3 loop is CASSWESGRRQNTGELFF.

The chain links TRBV24-1 to TRBJ1-5; TCRdb picks TRBD1, but there is no DNA to check that call. This CDR3 comprises 14 residues. Germline assignment: CDR1 KGHDR and CDR2 SFDVKD. The CDR3 region is CATSDGGANQPQHF.

This clonotype registers medium-sized (0.01 to 0.1%) by frequency. The chain carries TRBV10-3 and TRBJ2-7. The germline CDR1 and CDR2 sequences are ENHRY and SYGVKD. The CDR3 extends over 17 amino acids. The CDR3 reads CAISGGPTIRDYYEQYF.

The genes are TRBV7-2 and TRBJ2-3; checking the TCRdb D call of TRBD2 is not possible without DNA. The germline CDR1 and CDR2 sequences are SGHTA and FQGNSA. CDR3 length equals 15 residues. Here the CDR3 reads CASSGLAGFTDTQYF.

This clonotype is classed as medium-sized by frequency. The chain links TRBV5-5 to TRBJ2-3; TCRdb selects TRBD1, and the lack of DNA leaves this call unchecked. CDR1 and CDR2 (germline): SGHKS, YYEKEE (reference sequence). CDR3 length equals 15 residues. The CDR3 here is CASSIGTGKTDTQYF.

The J gene is TRBJ1-1, the V gene TRBV4-3. CDR3 length: 15 amino acids. Germline-derived CDR1 and CDR2 are LGHNA and YSLEER. CDR3: CASSQDRVGRGGAFF.

V and J are TRBV24-1 and TRBJ2-1; checking the TCRdb D call of TRBD1 is not possible without DNA. The CDR3 is made up of 18 amino acids. Germline CDR1 is KGHDR and CDR2 is SFDVKD. CDR3 sequence: CATSDFTFTGTGNNEQFF.

V is TRBV4-3 and J is TRBJ1-5; checking the TCRdb D call of TRBD1 is not possible without DNA. Germline CDR1 and CDR2: LGHNA and YSLEER. CDR3 size: 15 residues. CDR3 sequence reads: CASSPGQGGNQPQHF.

The chain combines TRBV6-5 with TRBJ1-2; the D call from TCRdb, TRBD1, cannot be confirmed without DNA. This CDR3 is built from 15 residues. Germline assignment: CDR1 MNHEY and CDR2 SVGAGI. The chain's CDR3 is CASSRTGVENYGYTF.

The rearrangement uses TRBV12-3 or TRBV12-4 and TRBJ1-2. The CDR3 runs to 14 residues. The CDR3 sequence is CASSFGAASYGYTF.

J is TRBJ2-5 and V is TRBV7-2; no DNA is available, so the TRBD2 call from TCRdb remains unchecked. The CDR3 consists of 13 residues. Germline V gene lookup returns CDR1 SGHTA and CDR2 FQGNSA. The CDR3 sequence is CASSLDGPETQYF.

The chain combines TRBV12-3 or TRBV12-4 with TRBJ1-3; checking the TCRdb D call of TRBD1 is not possible without DNA. CDR3 length: 14 residues. The CDR3 reads CASKPRGQGNTIYF.

V gene TRBV5-1 combines with J gene TRBJ1-4. This CDR3 has 15 amino acids. The V gene's germline CDR1 is SGHRS and CDR2 YFSETQ. CDR3 sequence reads: CASSLDGRENEKLFF.

The V call is TRBV20-1, the J call TRBJ1-6; with no DNA, the TCRdb D assignment of TRBD1 cannot be verified. CDR1 is DFQATT and CDR2 is SNEGSKA in the germline V gene (reference sequence). The CDR3 has 14 residues. CDR3: CSAPPPGWNSPLHF.

The rearrangement joins TRBV20-1 to TRBJ2-2; TCRdb designates TRBD1, a call that cannot be tested without DNA. The CDR3 is 13 residues long. Germline V gene data show CDR1 as DFQATT and CDR2 as SNEGSKA (reference sequence). Here the CDR3 reads CSVPGRNTGELFF.

This clonotype is identified as medium-sized from frequency. The chain combines TRBV10-3 with TRBJ2-7; without DNA, the TCRdb call of TRBD1 cannot be checked. CDR1 is ENHRY and CDR2 is SYGVKD in the germline V gene. The length of the CDR3 is 14 residues. The CDR3 protein is CAIKAGQGAYEQYF.

This sequence joins TRBV7-2 and TRBJ2-5; TCRdb calls TRBD1, which cannot be checked without DNA. Germline-derived CDR1 and CDR2 are SGHTA and FQGNSA. The CDR3 runs 19 residues. CDR3 loop: CASSLALTTGTGEQETQYF.

V is TRBV5-4 and J is TRBJ2-7; TCRdb returns TRBD2, unconfirmable since there is no DNA. CDR1 is SGHNT and CDR2 is YYREEE in the germline V gene (reference sequence). This CDR3 comprises 13 residues. CDR3 amino acids: CASSSAGVPEQYF.

V is TRBV27 and J is TRBJ2-3; TCRdb calls TRBD1, which cannot be checked without DNA. The germline V gene encodes CDR1 MNHEY and CDR2 SMNVEV (reference sequence). CDR3 length: 12 residues. The CDR3 here is CASRGWGSTQYF.

The rearrangement joins TRBV7-9 to TRBJ1-1. Germline CDR1 and CDR2: SEHNR and FQNEAQ (reference sequence). The CDR3 consists of 15 residues. CDR3 amino acids: CASSLLWGPNTEAFF.

This clonotype is classed as medium-sized by frequency. The chain is built from TRBV6-5 and TRBJ2-1; TCRdb's assignment of TRBD1 cannot be checked, as there is no DNA. CDR1 is MNHEY and CDR2 is SVGAGI in the germline V gene. This CDR3 region has 14 residues. The CDR3 reads CAAWTGVIDNEQFF.

V is TRBV5-5 and J is TRBJ1-2; the TCRdb D gene call, TRBD1, has no DNA to confirm it. Germline assignment: CDR1 SGHKS and CDR2 YYEKEE (reference sequence). This CDR3 has 16 residues. CDR3 protein: CASSLRDRGLNYGYTF. Complete variable domain (other parts from reference TRBV5-5 and TRBJ1-2): DAGVTQSPTHLIKTRGQQVTLRCSPISGHKSVSWYQQVLGQGPQFIFQYYEKEERGRGNFPDRFSARQFPNYSSELNVNALLLGDSALYLCASSLRDRGLNYGYTFGSGTRLTVV.

This clonotype ranks as medium-sized in terms of frequency. The chain uses TRBV15 and TRBJ2-1; TCRdb's D call, TRBD2, is unchecked because there is no DNA. The CDR3 spans 16 residues. CDR1 and CDR2 (germline): LNHNV, YYDKDF (reference sequence). The CDR3 is CATSREGGRADNEQFF. Filled out from reference TRBV15 and TRBJ2-1, the complete variable domain reads DAMVIQNPRYQVTQFGKPVTLSCSQTLNHNVMYWYQQKSSQAPKLLFHYYDKDFNNEADTPDNFQSRRPNTSFCFLDIRSPGLGDTAMYLCATSREGGRADNEQFFGPGTRLTVL.

This clonotype shows up as medium-sized by frequency. This chain uses TRBV27 with TRBJ1-1; TCRdb's D gene call, TRBD1, goes unchecked for lack of DNA. The length of the CDR3 is 16 residues. The V gene's germline CDR1 is MNHEY and CDR2 SMNVEV (reference sequence). The CDR3 spells CASSSQGFPSNTEAFF.

This clonotype is classed as medium-sized (0.01 to 0.1%) by frequency. The chain links TRBV5-4 to TRBJ2-5; there is no DNA to check the TCRdb D call of TRBD1. The CDR3 spans 15 residues. Germline CDR1 is SGHNT and CDR2 is YYREEE (reference sequence). This CDR3 is CASSANLGGRETQYF.

J is TRBJ2-1 and V is TRBV5-1; without DNA, the TCRdb call of TRBD2 cannot be checked. The CDR3 has 15 amino acids. Germline CDR1 reads SGHRS; CDR2 reads YFSETQ. The CDR3 region is CASRPTVRGRNEQFF.

This clonotype ranks as medium-sized in terms of frequency. The rearrangement uses TRBV18 and TRBJ2-2. The CDR3 contains 14 residues. Germline CDR1 and CDR2: KGHSH and LQKENI. This CDR3 is CASSPGTSTGELFF.